Listed below are T cell receptor beta chains from one sample, sequenced in a study of T cell responses to AZD1222 COVID-19 vaccine. Sequencing was performed with immunoSEQ multiplex PCR; in TCRdb, only in-frame clones are kept and a portion is missing. Of about 75,000 clones in the sample, approximately 88% were seen once. The sample here was peripheral blood, taken 28 days after the second dose of the MenACWY control vaccine. The receptors originated from an adult who received the MenACWY meningococcal vaccine as a control. The CDR3 runs from the conserved cysteine through the conserved F or W. A D gene is named only where the DNA matches it firmly. Rows may omit the clone size; those that give it use once, few, many or a size class.

V gene,J gene,D gene,clone size,CDR3 protein,CDR3 DNA
TRBV23-1,TRBJ1-5,TRBD1,.,CSHGPLLGTGASRPQHF,TGCTCCCATGGTCCCTTGTTGGGGACAGGGGCCTCTAGGCCCCAGCATTTT
TRBV29-1,TRBJ1-1,TRBD1,.,CSVGGTGNTEAFF,TGCAGCGTGGGTGGGACAGGGAACACTGAAGCTTTCTTT
TRBV5-1,TRBJ2-3,.,.,CASSPVQANKDTQYF,TGCGCCAGCAGCCCGGTCCAGGCCAACAAGGATACGCAGTATTTT
TRBV7-9,TRBJ1-4,.,.,CASSTDSPTSGKLFF,TGTGCCAGCAGCACGGACAGTCCGACTTCCGGAAAACTGTTTTTT
TRBV18,TRBJ1-1,TRBD1,.,CASSPPDRDAFF,TGTGCCAGCTCACCACCGGACAGGGATGCTTTCTTT
TRBV4-3,TRBJ1-2,TRBD1,.,CASSQAGDSNYGYTF,TGCGCCAGCAGCCAAGCTGGGGACAGCAACTATGGCTACACCTTC
TRBV6-5,TRBJ2-7,.,.,CASSRRDGAYEQYF,TGTGCCAGCAGTCGCCGGGACGGAGCCTACGAGCAGTACTTC
TRBV11-2,TRBJ2-3,.,.,CASSFSVSTDTQYF,TGTGCCAGCAGCTTCTCTGTTAGCACAGATACGCAGTATTTT
TRBV9,TRBJ2-5,TRBD2,.,CASSVASGPETQYF,TGTGCCAGCAGCGTAGCTAGCGGTCCGGAGACCCAGTACTTC
TRBV4-3,TRBJ1-2,.,.,CASSQGAGTDGYTF,TGCGCCAGCAGCCAAGGGGCAGGGACGGATGGCTACACCTTC
TRBV15,TRBJ2-3,TRBD2,.,CATSKPTSGGTDTQYF,TGTGCCACCAGCAAACCGACTAGCGGGGGCACAGATACGCAGTATTTT
TRBV2,TRBJ2-5,.,.,CARHRERAKQTQYF,TGTGCCAGACACAGGGAGCGGGCCAAACAGACCCAGTACTTC
TRBV19,TRBJ1-2,.,.,CASSVDSQIYGYTF,TGTGCCAGTAGTGTGGACAGCCAAATCTATGGCTACACCTTC
TRBV3-1/TRBV3-2,TRBJ2-5,TRBD1,.,CASSPTGVETQYF,TGTGCCAGCAGCCCAACAGGGGTAGAGACCCAGTACTTC
TRBV2,TRBJ1-6,.,once,CASSAEPATGSPLHF,TGTGCCAGCAGTGCAGAGCCAGCGACGGGTTCACCCCTCCACTTT
TRBV28,TRBJ2-2,TRBD1,.,CASSLFRQGRKTGELFF,TGTGCCAGCAGTTTATTCCGACAGGGAAGAAAAACCGGGGAGCTGTTTTTT
TRBV6-5,TRBJ2-1,TRBD2,once,CASSLAGGINNEQFF,TGTGCCAGCAGCTTAGCGGGGGGCATAAACAATGAGCAGTTCTTC
TRBV19,TRBJ2-3,.,.,CASSIAVGLRDTQYF,TGTGCCAGTAGTATAGCGGTGGGGCTACGAGATACGCAGTATTTT
TRBV7-6,TRBJ2-7,TRBD1,.,CASSLAGTESSYEQYF,TGTGCCAGCAGCTTAGCGGGGACAGAAAGCTCCTACGAGCAGTACTTC
TRBV3-1/TRBV3-2,TRBJ2-7,.,once,CASSQAGGLYEQYF,TGTGCCAGCAGCCAGGCAGGGGGACTCTACGAGCAGTACTTC
TRBV6-1,TRBJ1-2,TRBD1,.,CASSGSGGLWANYGYTF,TGTGCCAGCAGTGGCTCAGGGGGCTTGTGGGCTAACTATGGCTACACCTTC
TRBV10-2,TRBJ2-1,TRBD1,.,CASRKTGGHNEQFF,TGCGCCAGCCGCAAGACAGGGGGTCACAATGAGCAGTTCTTC